The rows below give T cell receptor beta chains drawn from one sample of a study of cytomegalovirus exposure and HLA in healthy donors. The data were produced by immunoSEQ multiplex PCR, yet TCRdb's version contains in-frame clones alone and is incomplete. Of over 90,000 clones listed, 55% to 80% are singletons. The sample consisted of PBMCs. These TCRs come from a human donor in good health. Both conserved end residues are part of each CDR3. Fields, in order: J gene, V gene, clone size, D gene, CDR3 DNA, CDR3 protein. The D gene is left open where the match is weak. A clone size is listed for some rows: how often the clone was seen (once, few, many), or a class if it is expanded.

TRBJ2-7 TRBV7-9 . TRBD1 TGTGCCAGCAGCTCGCTCTTCCGGGACAGGGGCTACGAGCAGTACTTC CASSSLFRDRGYEQYF
TRBJ2-7 TRBV4-1 . . TGCGCCAGCAGCCACCCTAGGGGGGGGGAGCAGTACTTC CASSHPRGGEQYF
TRBJ2-1 TRBV18 . TRBD2 TGTGCCAGCTCACTCACGGGGGCTAGCGGGAGTCGCAATGAGCAGTTCTTC CASSLTGASGSRNEQFF
TRBJ2-1 TRBV15 . TRBD1 TGTGCCACCAGCAGAGATCGGGCAGGGACAGGGGGCCGCAATGAGCAGTTCTTC CATSRDRAGTGGRNEQFF
TRBJ1-6 TRBV5-4 . TRBD1 TGTGCCAGCAGCTTGGAGGACAGGGAGAATTCACCCCTCCACTTT CASSLEDRENSPLHF
TRBJ2-1 TRBV9 . TRBD2 TGTGCCAGCAGCCCTCGTCGGGCTAGCGGATACAATGAGCAGTTCTTC CASSPRRASGYNEQFF
TRBJ2-1 TRBV28 . . TGTGCCAGCAGTTTGTACGTTAGCGATACCTACAATGAGCAGTTCTTC CASSLYVSDTYNEQFF
TRBJ1-2 TRBV2 few TRBD1 TGTGCCAGCAGGGGACAGGGGGCGGGCTATGGCTACACCTTC CASRGQGAGYGYTF
TRBJ1-1 TRBV28 . . TGTGCCAGCAGTAACAGCGGGATGAACACTGAAGCTTTCTTT CASSNSGMNTEAFF
TRBJ2-7 TRBV11-2 few TRBD1 TGTGCCAGCAGAGGACCCAACAGGGGTCCATACGAGCAGTACTTC CASRGPNRGPYEQYF
TRBJ1-3 TRBV2 . TRBD1 TGTGCCAGCAGTGAATGGCTCGGACAGGCCAGGGCGGACACCATATATTTT CASSEWLGQARADTIYF
TRBJ1-1 TRBV7-6 . . TGTGCCAGCAGCTTAGGCAGGTTCACTGAAGCTTTCTTT CASSLGRFTEAFF
TRBJ2-7 TRBV6-5 once TRBD2 TGTGCCAGCAGTCAACTAGCGGGTAGCTCCTACGAGCAGTACTTC CASSQLAGSSYEQYF
TRBJ1-2 TRBV10-3 few . TGTGCCATCAGTGACAGGGATGGATTCGGCTACACCTTC CAISDRDGFGYTF
TRBJ2-7 TRBV6-5 . TRBD1 TGTGCCAGCAGTGCCGGGACAGGGGGCTACGAGCAGTACTTC CASSAGTGGYEQYF
TRBJ2-7 TRBV5-6 . . TGTGCCAGCAGCTTTTCAAACTCCTACGAGCAGTACTTC CASSFSNSYEQYF
TRBJ2-1 TRBV29-1 . TRBD2 TGCAGCGCTGGGCGGCGACTAGCGGGAGGGTCTTGGAGTAATGAGCAGTTCTTC CSAGRRLAGGSWSNEQFF